This TCR beta chain emerged from a study of OX40 agonist ivuxolimab in advanced cancers. The overall study: The dose-escalation group included hepatocellular carcinoma, melanoma, renal cell carcinoma and head and neck cancer.

Looked up from germline, CDR1 is ENHRY and CDR2 is SYGVKD. The CDR3 is made up of 17 amino acids. J lost 2 bases, V lost 0 bases, and 5 bases had no gene match. A single count supports this clone. Clones were sequenced by immunoSEQ multiplex PCR, and TCRdb holds only the in-frame ones, with some missing. This sample yields 15,000 to 25,000 clones, of which 65% to 70% are seen a single time; roughly 13% belongs to the top ten. This sequence joins TRBV10-3 and TRBJ2-1, with 9 bases matching TRBD2. This sequence originates from an adult with an advanced solid tumor such as melanoma, head and neck, liver or kidney cancer. Specimen: CD4+ or CD8+ T cells sorted from blood, collected in a trial of the OX40 agonist ivuxolimab. The CDR3 DNA follows: TGTGCCATCAGTGAGTCGGGAAGGACTAGCGCCTACAATGAGCAGTTCTTC. This gives the protein CAISESGRTSAYNEQFF.